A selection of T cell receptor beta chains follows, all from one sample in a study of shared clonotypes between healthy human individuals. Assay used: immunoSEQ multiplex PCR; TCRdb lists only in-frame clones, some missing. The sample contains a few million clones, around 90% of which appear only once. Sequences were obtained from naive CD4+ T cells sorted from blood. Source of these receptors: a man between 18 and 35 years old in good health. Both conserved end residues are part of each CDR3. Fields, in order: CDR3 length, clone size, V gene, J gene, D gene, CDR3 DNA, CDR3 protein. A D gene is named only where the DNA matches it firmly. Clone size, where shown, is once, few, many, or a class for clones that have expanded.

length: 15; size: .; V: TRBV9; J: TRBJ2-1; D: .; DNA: TGTGCCAGCAGCGTAACCCCAACCTACTACAATGAGCAGTTCTTC; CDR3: CASSVTPTYYNEQFF
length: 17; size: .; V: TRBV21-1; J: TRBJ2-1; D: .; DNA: TGTGCCAGCAGCAACAGCGGACTAGCGGAGAACTACAATGAGCAGTTCTTC; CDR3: CASSNSGLAENYNEQFF
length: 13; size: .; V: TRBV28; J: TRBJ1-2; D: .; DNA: TGTGCCAGCAGTTTATATCCGGTTCCTGGCTACACCTTC; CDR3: CASSLYPVPGYTF
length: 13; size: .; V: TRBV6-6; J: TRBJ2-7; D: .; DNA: TGTGCCAGCAGTTACGAGGACAGCTACGAGCAGTACTTC; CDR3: CASSYEDSYEQYF
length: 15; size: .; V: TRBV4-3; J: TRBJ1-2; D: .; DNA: TGCGCCAGCAGCCAGGAAACGGGGGCGTGGAGAGGCTACACCTTC; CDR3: CASSQETGAWRGYTF
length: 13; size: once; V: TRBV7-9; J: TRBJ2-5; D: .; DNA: TGTGCCAGCAGCTTCCTAAGCGGGGAGACCCAGTACTTC; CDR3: CASSFLSGETQYF
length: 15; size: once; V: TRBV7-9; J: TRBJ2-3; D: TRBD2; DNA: TGTGCCAGCAGACCGCTAGCGGGCCTCACAGATACGCAGTATTTT; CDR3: CASRPLAGLTDTQYF
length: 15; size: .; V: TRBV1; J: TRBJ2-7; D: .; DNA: TGCACCAGCAGCCAAGTATTAGTTGTAGAAGGGGAGCAGTACTTC; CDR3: CTSSQVLVVEGEQYF
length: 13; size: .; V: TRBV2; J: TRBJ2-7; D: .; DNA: TGTGCCAGCAGTGGGAGAGATTCCTACGAGCAGTACTTC; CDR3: CASSGRDSYEQYF
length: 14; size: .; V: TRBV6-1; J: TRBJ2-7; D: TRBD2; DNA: TGTGCCAGCAGTCTCCGAGCGGGGTTCTACGAGCAGTACTTC; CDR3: CASSLRAGFYEQYF
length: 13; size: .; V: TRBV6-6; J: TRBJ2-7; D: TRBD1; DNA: TGTGCCAGCAGGGGGACAGGGATCTACGAGCAGTACTTC; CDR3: CASRGTGIYEQYF
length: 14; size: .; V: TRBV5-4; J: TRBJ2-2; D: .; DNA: TGTGCCAGCACCGTCTCGGGGGTCACCGGGGAGCTGTTTTTT; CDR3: CASTVSGVTGELFF
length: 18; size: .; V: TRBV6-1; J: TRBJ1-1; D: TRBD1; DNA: TGTGCCAGCAGTGGGGAGAACAGGGGGCCAAGGATAGTCACTGAAGCTTTCTTT; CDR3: CASSGENRGPRIVTEAFF
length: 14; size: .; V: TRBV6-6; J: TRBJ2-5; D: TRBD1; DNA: TGTGCCAGCAGTTACCGGACAGGGATAGAGACCCAGTACTTC; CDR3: CASSYRTGIETQYF
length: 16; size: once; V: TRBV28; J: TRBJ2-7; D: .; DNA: TGTGCCAGCAGTTCCCCGAAGGGGCAAGTCGGATACGAGCAGTACTTC; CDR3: CASSSPKGQVGYEQYF